The 25 T cell receptor beta chains below come from one sample, sequenced in a study of CD8 T cells in ankylosing spondylitis. Study-level findings and limits: Blood from ankylosing spondylitis patients appeared to carry a characteristic eight-variant TCR beta motif.

No cognate antigen is known for these TCRs. Via MiXCR, TCRdb re-called the 5' RACE reads, giving one row per CDR3 protein. The sample has 390,000 or so distinct CDR3 sequences, more than 20% seen once. Sequenced material: blood, either unsorted or a sorted T cell fraction (not recorded which). All receptors come from a male donor with ankylosing spondylitis.

This clonotype was counted between two and nine times. The V gene is TRBV28, the J gene TRBJ2-1; D is undetermined. V lost 6 bases, J lost 9 bases, and 12 bases lay in between. The germline V gene encodes CDR1 MDHEN and CDR2 SYDVKM. The length of the CDR3 is 12 residues. CDR3 region: CASSQTLTEQFF. In DNA form, the CDR3 reads TGTGCCAGCAGCCAGACGTTGACTGAGCAGTTCTTC.

In its sample, this clonotype was seen a few times. The CDR3, as DNA: TGTGCCAGCAGCTTACCCCAGGCCACTGAAGCTTTCTTT. Translation: CASSLPQATEAFF. The genes are TRBV3-1 and TRBJ1-1; D is uncertain. Germline loops: CDR1 LGHDT, CDR2 YNNKEL (reference sequence). V was clipped by 5 bases and J by 4 bases, with 11 bases between them. The CDR3 runs to 13 residues.

This clonotype was observed a few times. This sequence joins TRBV7-9 and TRBJ2-1; no clear D. V lost 1 base and J 9 bases, leaving 4 bases between the germline ends. CDR3 length: 11 amino acids. From germline, CDR1 is SEHNR and CDR2 FQNEAQ (reference sequence). CDR3 DNA sequence: TGTGCCAGCAGCTTAGAAGTTGAGCAGTTCTTC. It codes for CASSLEVEQFF.

A few counts support this clonotype. This sequence joins TRBV5-6 and TRBJ2-3; TRBD2 matches at 10 bases. Trimming removed 1 base from V and 5 bases from J; junction bases left unmatched: 4. There are 15 residues in the CDR3. CDR1 is SGHDT and CDR2 is YYEEEE in the germline V gene. CDR3 bases: TGTGCCAGCAGCTTGATAGCGGGAGGAGTAGATACGCAGTATTTT. Translating it yields CASSLIAGGVDTQYF.

The chain joins TRBV20-1 to TRBJ1-1, with 7 nucleotides matching TRBD1. The V and J ends lost 0 bases and 1 base, in that order; junction bases with no gene match: 8. The V gene's germline CDR1 is DFQATT and CDR2 SNEGSKA (reference sequence). The CDR3 is 16 residues long. This CDR3 reads CSARDRIRTGNTEAFF. The CDR3 DNA reads TGCAGTGCTAGAGACCGAATCCGGACAGGGAACACTGAAGCTTTCTTT.

The J gene is TRBJ2-2, the V gene TRBV6-5; no reliable D call. The CDR3 covers 15 residues. Germline V gives CDR1 MNHEY, CDR2 SVGAGI. The ends were cut back, 0 bases at V and 1 base at J, with 6 bases in the middle. The CDR3 reads CASSYSPENTGELFF. The CDR3, as DNA: TGTGCCAGCAGTTACTCGCCAGAGAACACCGGGGAGCTGTTTTTT.

V is TRBV10-3 and J is TRBJ2-7, with D perhaps matching TRBD2 (5 bases). The CDR3 runs to 14 residues. The germline CDR1 and CDR2 sequences are ENHRY and SYGVKD. V shed 4 bases and J shed 5 bases, with 15 bases lying between them. CDR3 region: CAISGELREHEQYF. CDR3 nucleotide sequence: TGTGCCATCAGTGGGGAGCTCCGGGAACACGAGCAGTACTTC.

This clonotype was detected only a few times. The chain carries TRBV5-4 and TRBJ2-7; 7 bases agree with TRBD1. V trimming: 4 bases; J trimming: 2 bases; junction bases outside the gene matches: 3. Germline CDR1 SGHNT, CDR2 YYREEE (reference sequence). The CDR3 runs 13 residues. CDR3 region: CASSSDRAYEQYF. CDR3 DNA sequence: TGTGCCAGCAGCAGTGACAGGGCCTACGAGCAGTACTTC.

The chain joins TRBV6-5 to TRBJ2-1; perhaps TRBD2 as D (6 bases). V was pared by 6 bases and J by 12 bases, with 15 bases between. Germline CDR1 reads MNHEY; CDR2 reads SVGAGI. The CDR3 spans 12 residues. DNA of the CDR3: TGTGCCAGCAGGGGGACGACGGGACTGCAGTTCTTC. Translation gives CASRGTTGLQFF.

This clonotype appeared a single time. This chain links TRBV20-1 with TRBJ2-7, with 10 bases that match TRBD2. Germline CDR1 reads DFQATT; CDR2 reads SNEGSKA (reference sequence). V gave up 8 bases and J gave up 4 bases; unmatched junction bases: 14. This CDR3 comprises 15 residues. The CDR3 reads CSTPPITSGTYEQYF. In nucleotides, the CDR3 is TGCAGTACTCCCCCCATCACTAGCGGGACGTACGAGCAGTACTTC.

The chain recombines TRBV20-1 with TRBJ1-4; 8 bases agree with TRBD1. Germline CDR1 DFQATT, CDR2 SNEGSKA (reference sequence). The J segment lost 7 bases and the V segment lost 6 bases, leaving 7 bases of the junction unmatched. The CDR3 contains 13 residues. In DNA, the CDR3 is TGCAGTGCAGGCCCACAGGGGGGTGAAAAACTGTTTTTT. The encoded protein is CSAGPQGGEKLFF.

This clonotype was counted a few times. The chain joins TRBV5-1 to TRBJ2-1; D is ambiguous. The CDR3 is 17 amino acids. Germline V gives CDR1 SGHRS, CDR2 YFSETQ. Between the trimmed V and J ends, which lost 0 bases and 3 bases, there was a span of 16 bases. CDR3 sequence: CASSLAGRTVLYNEQFF. The CDR3 DNA follows: TGCGCCAGCAGCTTGGCCGGTAGGACGGTCCTCTACAATGAGCAGTTCTTC. Together with reference TRBV5-1 and TRBJ2-1, the CDR3 gives the full variable domain: KAGVTQTPRYLIKTRGQQVTLSCSPISGHRSVSWYQQTPGQGLQFLFEYFSETQRNKGNFPGRFSGRQFSNSRSEMNVSTLELGDSALYLCASSLAGRTVLYNEQFFGPGTRLTVL.

This clonotype appeared a few times. The chain joins TRBV3-1 to TRBJ2-7, with a tentative D call TRBD2 (6 bases). The CDR3 totals 15 residues. Germline V CDR1 and CDR2: LGHDT, YNNKEL (reference sequence). V was shortened by 4 bases and J by 2 bases, with 15 bases between the two germline ends. The CDR3 nucleotides are TGTGCCAGCAGCCGGGGTCGGGACTCTCCCTACGAGCAGTACTTC. Amino acid sequence: CASSRGRDSPYEQYF.

The chain joins TRBV14 to TRBJ2-5; TRBD2 agrees at 10 bases. The CDR3 is made up of 17 amino acids. The V gene's germline CDR1 is SGHDN and CDR2 FVKESK. V shed 0 bases, J shed 4 bases, and the junction held 8 bases outside the gene matches. CDR3 protein: CASSQELAGPGGETQYF. The CDR3 DNA reads as TGTGCCAGCAGCCAAGAACTAGCGGGACCTGGGGGAGAGACCCAGTACTTC.

This clonotype has just a few counts. The rearrangement joins TRBV6-2 or TRBV6-3 to TRBJ1-5; 8 bases line up with TRBD1. The CDR3 covers 15 residues. Losses at the gene ends were 6 bases for V and 1 base for J; bases not matched to a gene: 5. Germline V gives CDR1 MNHEY, CDR2 SVGEGT. Written as DNA, the CDR3 is TGTGCCAGCAGCTCACAGGGGGGGAGCAATCAGCCCCAGCATTTT. It specifies CASSSQGGSNQPQHF.

V is TRBV7-2 and J is TRBJ2-1; possible D gene TRBD1, 6 bases. This CDR3 has 15 amino acids. Germline CDR1 reads SGHTA; CDR2 reads FQGNSA. Deletions cut 5 bases from V and 3 bases from J, with 14 bases between. In DNA form, the CDR3 reads TGTGCCAGCAGCGCGGTGGGGGCGGACTACAATGAGCAGTTCTTC. The encoded protein is CASSAVGADYNEQFF.

This clonotype was seen a handful of times. The CDR3, as DNA: TGTGCCAGCAGACCACTCAACCGGGGCGAGCAGTACTTC. It specifies CASRPLNRGEQYF. The rearrangement uses TRBV12-3 or TRBV12-4 and TRBJ2-7, with TRBD2 as a possible D gene (5 bases). The V end was cut by 6 bases, the J end by 6 bases, with 15 bases between. The CDR3 loop spans 13 amino acids.

This clonotype has a handful of counts. V usage is TRBV5-6 and J usage is TRBJ1-5, with 7 nucleotides matching TRBD1. The CDR3 runs 16 residues. The germline gives CDR1 SGHDT, CDR2 YYEEEE. The ends lost 1 base at V and 1 base at J; junction bases unmatched: 5. The CDR3 bases are TGTGCCAGCAGCTTGAGGAGGGGGCTAAGCAATCAGCCCCAGCATTTT. This gives the protein CASSLRRGLSNQPQHF. The full variable domain, rest sourced from reference TRBV5-6 and TRBJ1-5, is DAGVTQSPTHLIKTRGQQVTLRCSPKSGHDTVSWYQQALGQGPQFIFQYYEEEERQRGNFPDRFSGHQFPNYSSELNVNALLLGDSALYLCASSLRRGLSNQPQHFGDGTRLSIL.

This clonotype was observed a few times. V gene TRBV13 combines with J gene TRBJ2-7; TRBD2 is a possible D gene (5 bases). This CDR3 spans 15 amino acids. Trimming removed 5 bases at V and 5 bases at J, with 19 bases between. Germline CDR1 reads PRHDT; CDR2 reads FYEKMQ (reference sequence). DNA of the CDR3: TGTGCCAGCAGCCCCCCGGCTGGCGGACTCCACGAGCAGTACTTC. It specifies CASSPPAGGLHEQYF.

This clonotype has just a few counts. The chain joins TRBV20-1 to TRBJ2-1; 9 bases are a match to TRBD2. This CDR3 region has 14 residues. The germline V gene has CDR1 DFQATT and CDR2 SNEGSKA (reference sequence). J was trimmed by 10 bases and V by 5 bases; bases with no gene match: 12. This chain's CDR3 is CSAGIRGGRGEQFF. CDR3 nucleotides: TGCAGTGCTGGCATTCGGGGCGGGAGGGGGGAGCAGTTCTTC.

This CDR3 is CASSDSWGAGELFF. Here the CDR3 DNA reads TGTGCCAGCAGTGACTCCTGGGGGGCCGGGGAGCTGTTTTTT. The rearrangement links TRBV6-4 to TRBJ2-2, with a tentative D call TRBD2 (6 bases). CDR1 is MRHNA and CDR2 is SNTAGT in the germline V gene. This CDR3 is 14 amino acids long. V lost 0 bases and J lost 6, with 8 bases in between.

The CDR3 sequence: CASRRDRRNTGELFF. As DNA, the CDR3 is TGTGCCAGCAGGCGGGACAGGCGAAACACCGGGGAGCTGTTTTTT. The chain joins TRBV2 to TRBJ2-2, with 8 bases identical to TRBD1. Unmatched junction bases numbered 5, after V lost 6 bases and J lost 2 bases. The CDR3 is 15 amino acids. CDR1 and CDR2 (germline): SNHLY, FYNNEI.

The chain uses TRBV12-3 or TRBV12-4 and TRBJ1-2; 10 nucleotides line up with TRBD1. J gave up 4 bases and V 5 bases, and 10 bases lay outside the gene matches. The CDR3 extends over 16 amino acids. CDR3 protein: CASSTPGTGAPYGYTF. In DNA, the CDR3 is TGTGCCAGCAGTACCCCTGGGACAGGGGCCCCCTATGGCTACACCTTC.

This clonotype was recorded a few times. V gene TRBV27 combines with J gene TRBJ1-5; no clear D. Germline CDR1 MNHEY, CDR2 SMNVEV (reference sequence). V was trimmed by 3 bases and J by 4 bases, leaving 4 bases between them. The CDR3 contains 12 residues. The CDR3 region has the DNA TGTGCCAGCAGTTTCCGAAATCAGCCCCAGCATTTT. This codes for CASSFRNQPQHF.

J is TRBJ1-4 and V is TRBV5-1, with D unclear. The CDR3 is 15 amino acids. V gave up 5 bases and J gave up 0 bases, with 11 bases separating them. Germline CDR1 SGHRS, CDR2 YFSETQ. DNA for the CDR3: TGCGCCAGCAGTCACACCCGGTCAACTAATGAAAAACTGTTTTTT. The encoded protein is CASSHTRSTNEKLFF.